The present entry profiles one TCR beta chain with its context. TCR analog templates of synthetic origin were spiked into each PCR. TCRdb's table, derived via immunoSEQ multiplex PCR, lists solely in-frame clones and lacks some. The repertoire includes 70,000 or so clones, roughly nine tenths of them detected once, and approximately 4.5% sits in the top ten. This sample is drawn from a study of PD-L1 blockade in urothelial cancer. CDR1 SGHNT and CDR2 YYREEE come from the germline V gene (reference sequence). The CDR3 loop spans 14 amino acids. V was cut by 4 bases and J by 0 bases, with 8 bases left in between. Time point given: pretreatment peripheral blood.

The sequence came from a man between 65 and 85 years old with urothelial cancer. This specimen consisted of PBMCs, obtained around atezolizumab (anti-PD-L1) treatment. V is TRBV5-4 and J is TRBJ2-1; D gene uncertain. CDR3 amino acids: CASSEASSYNEQFF. The CDR3 nucleotides are TGTGCCAGCAGCGAGGCTAGCTCCTACAATGAGCAGTTCTTC.